This TCR beta chain is from a study of T cell responses to AZD1222 COVID-19 vaccine. Overall study: Second doses were pooled across both intervals (about 4 or about 12 weeks). Regarding the study as a whole: Mostly white British, mostly female donors; authors suggested clonal diversity may be underestimated. Spike-specific TCR breadth and depth went up after people got two AZD1222 doses.

The table came from immunoSEQ multiplex PCR; TCRdb's copy has only in-frame clones and leaves some out. The sample comprises 120,000 or so clones, about 89% of which are singletons, and roughly a tenth rests with the top ten. V lost 6 bases, J lost 4 bases, and 10 bases lay in between. The germline V gene has CDR1 LNHDA and CDR2 SQIVND (reference sequence). The CDR3 runs to 13 residues. Concerning this clone itself: Its specificity is unknown.

V usage is TRBV19 and J usage is TRBJ1-5, with D perhaps TRBD1 (5 bases). The TCR sequence derives from an adult in good health. Sample: peripheral blood, taken on day 0 of AZD1222 vaccination. CDR3 sequence: CASRFSGNQPQHF. The CDR3 coding sequence is TGTGCCAGTAGGTTTTCAGGGAATCAGCCCCAGCATTTT. Variable domain in full (rest from reference TRBV19 and TRBJ1-5): DGGITQSPKYLFRKEGQNVTLSCEQNLNHDAMYWYRQDPGQGLRLIYYSQIVNDFQKGDIAEGYSVSREKKESFPLTVTSAQKNPTAFYLCASRFSGNQPQHFGDGTRLSIL.